One T cell receptor (beta chain) is described in this entry. Its matching antigen is unknown. This sample is part of a study of cytomegalovirus exposure and HLA in healthy donors. The V end lost 0 bases, the J end lost 11 bases, and 7 bases lay between the germline ends. Germline loops: CDR1 MNHEY, CDR2 SVGAGI. The CDR3 length is 12 residues. Primers for the PCR totalled 60 Vbeta and 13 Jbeta. Method: immunoSEQ multiplex PCR; TCRdb's copy keeps in-frame clones and lacks some. Of approximately 110,000 clones detected, roughly three quarters appear once; the ten largest clones hold about 3.5%. Findings of the study overall: Previous analysis showed most TCR beta V segments were productive about 90% or about 30% of the time. Only CMV serostatus was available as immune exposure information. High specificity and sensitivity for cytomegalovirus status were reported for the classifier.

The sequenced sample consisted of PBMCs. V usage is TRBV6-5 and J usage is TRBJ1-4; the D gene is possibly TRBD1 (6 bases). This receptor was identified in a man aged 30-40 years in good health and CMV-seronegative. The CDR3 region is CASSYSQGKLFF. Written as DNA, the CDR3 is TGTGCCAGCAGTTACTCCCAGGGGAAACTGTTTTTT.